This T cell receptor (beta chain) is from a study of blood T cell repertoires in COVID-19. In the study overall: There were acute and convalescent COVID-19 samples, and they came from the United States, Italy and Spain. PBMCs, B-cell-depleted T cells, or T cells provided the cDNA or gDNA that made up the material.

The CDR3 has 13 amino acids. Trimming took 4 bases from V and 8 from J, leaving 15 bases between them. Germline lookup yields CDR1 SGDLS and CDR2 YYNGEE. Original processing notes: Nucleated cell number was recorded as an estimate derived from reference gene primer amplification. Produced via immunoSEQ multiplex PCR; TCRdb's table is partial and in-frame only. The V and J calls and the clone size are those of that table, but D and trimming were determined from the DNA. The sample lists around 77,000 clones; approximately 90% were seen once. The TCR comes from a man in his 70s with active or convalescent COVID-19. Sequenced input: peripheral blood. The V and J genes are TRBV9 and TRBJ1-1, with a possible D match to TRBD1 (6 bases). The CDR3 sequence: CASSPIRGGEAFF. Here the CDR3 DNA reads TGTGCCAGCAGCCCCATTAGGGGGGGCGAAGCTTTCTTT.